This TCR beta chain was observed in a study of control samples from healthy donors and cancer patients. J gave up 5 bases and V 5 bases, and 10 bases lay outside the gene matches. Germline V CDR1 and CDR2: LNHDA, SQIVND (reference sequence). The CDR3 has 16 residues. Here immunoSEQ multiplex PCR was the method, and the copy in TCRdb shows in-frame clones only, minus some. The sample lists tens of thousands of clones; more than 85% were seen once. The origin of this receptor is a woman aged 40 to 49 with head and neck cancer. V and J are TRBV19 and TRBJ2-7; 12 bases fit TRBD1. Sequences were obtained from PBMCs. The CDR3 bases are TGTGCCAGTAGTCCCACCGGGACAGGGGGCCTCGACGAGCAGTACTTC. Translation: CASSPTGTGGLDEQYF.